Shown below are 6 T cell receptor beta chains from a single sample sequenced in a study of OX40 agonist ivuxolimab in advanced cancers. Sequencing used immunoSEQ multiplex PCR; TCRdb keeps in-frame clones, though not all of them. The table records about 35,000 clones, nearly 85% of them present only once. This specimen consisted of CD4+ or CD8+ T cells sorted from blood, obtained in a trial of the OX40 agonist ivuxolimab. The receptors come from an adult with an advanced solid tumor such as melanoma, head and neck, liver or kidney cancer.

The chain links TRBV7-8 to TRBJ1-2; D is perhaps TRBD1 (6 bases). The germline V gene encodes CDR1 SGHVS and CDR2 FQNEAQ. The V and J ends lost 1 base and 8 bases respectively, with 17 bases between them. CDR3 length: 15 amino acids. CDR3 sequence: CASSLVVQGSGGYTF. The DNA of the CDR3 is TGTGCCAGCAGCTTAGTGGTACAGGGATCCGGGGGCTACACCTTC.

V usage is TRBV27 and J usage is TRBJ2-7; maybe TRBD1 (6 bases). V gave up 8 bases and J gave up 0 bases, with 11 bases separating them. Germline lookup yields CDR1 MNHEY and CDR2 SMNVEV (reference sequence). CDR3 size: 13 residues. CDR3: CASRDTLSYEQYF. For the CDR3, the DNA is TGTGCCAGCCGGGACACCCTCTCCTACGAGCAGTACTTC.

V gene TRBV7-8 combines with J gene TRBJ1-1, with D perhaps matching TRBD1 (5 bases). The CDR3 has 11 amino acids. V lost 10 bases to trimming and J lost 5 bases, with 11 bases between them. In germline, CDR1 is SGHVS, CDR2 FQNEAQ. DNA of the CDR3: TGTGCCATCGGCAGGGATACTGAAGCTTTCTTT. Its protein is CAIGRDTEAFF.

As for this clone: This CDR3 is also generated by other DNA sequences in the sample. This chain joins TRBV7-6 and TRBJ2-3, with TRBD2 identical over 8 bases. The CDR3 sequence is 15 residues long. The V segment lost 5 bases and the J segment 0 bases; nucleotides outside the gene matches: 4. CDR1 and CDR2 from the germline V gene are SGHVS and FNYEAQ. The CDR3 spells CASSRSGGSTDTQYF. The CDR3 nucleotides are TGTGCCAGCAGCCGGAGCGGGGGTAGCACAGATACGCAGTATTTT.

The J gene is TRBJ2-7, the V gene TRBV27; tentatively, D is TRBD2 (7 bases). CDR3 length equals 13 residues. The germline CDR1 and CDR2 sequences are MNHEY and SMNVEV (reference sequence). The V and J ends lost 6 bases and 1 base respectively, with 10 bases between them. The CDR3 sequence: CASRQGGSYEQYF. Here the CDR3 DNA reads TGTGCCAGCAGACAGGGAGGGTCCTACGAGCAGTACTTC.

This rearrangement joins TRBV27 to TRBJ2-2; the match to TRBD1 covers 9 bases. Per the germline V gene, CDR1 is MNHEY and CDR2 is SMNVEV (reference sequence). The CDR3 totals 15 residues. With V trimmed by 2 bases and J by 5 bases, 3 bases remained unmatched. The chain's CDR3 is CASSLGTGQTGELFF. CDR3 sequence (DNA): TGTGCCAGCAGTTTAGGGACAGGGCAAACCGGGGAGCTGTTTTTT.